Only a few counts were recorded for the clone carrying this T cell receptor (beta chain). This specimen comes from a study of T cells in Graves' hyperthyroidism and ophthalmopathy. Germline-derived CDR1 and CDR2 are SGHAT and FQNNGV. This CDR3 has 11 amino acids. Deletions cut 2 bases from V and 6 bases from J, with 5 bases between. Disease duration under 2 months; hyperthyroidism patients were aged 18 to 65. Amplified regions were TCR beta CDR3 sequences from RNA transcripts. The HTBI primer set was used in a first-round RT-PCR of the TCR CDR3. A single record per CDR3 protein comes from TCRdb applying MiXCR to the multiplex PCR reads. The sample holds around 720,000 distinct CDR3 sequences, approximately 40% seen once.

Material: blood. The chain is built from TRBV11-2 and TRBJ2-7; D gene unclear. The receptor's source is a woman in her forties with Graves' hyperthyroidism. The CDR3 bases are TGTGCCAGCAGCTTACCGTCCGAGCAGTACTTC. Protein product: CASSLPSEQYF.